One and the same sample provided the 17 T cell receptor beta chains below, sequenced in a study of cytotoxic CD8 clonotypes in ibrutinib-treated CLL. TCRdb keeps only in-frame clones here, not all; method: immunoSEQ multiplex PCR. The table records around 70,000 clones, roughly 85% of them present only once. Sequenced material: PBMCs, taken after 24 months of ibrutinib treatment. These receptors were obtained from a human donor with chronic lymphocytic leukemia.

The rearrangement uses TRBV28 and TRBJ2-7; a possible D gene is TRBD2 (5 bases). CDR3 length: 16 amino acids. The germline CDR1 and CDR2 sequences are MDHEN and SYDVKM. V dropped 3 bases and J dropped 4 bases, with 19 bases sitting between them. The CDR3 DNA reads as TGTGCCAGCAGTTTCGACCCCACCGGGGTAGGGTACGAGCAGTACTTC. This gives the protein CASSFDPTGVGYEQYF.

This chain connects TRBV9 to TRBJ2-1; 9 positions match TRBD1. The V gene's germline CDR1 is SGDLS and CDR2 YYNGEE. The CDR3 spans 15 residues. V lost 3 bases to trimming and J lost 9 bases; unmatched junction nucleotides: 10. CDR3 DNA sequence: TGTGCCAGCAGCGCTACCCAGACAGGGGGTGGTGAGCAGTTCTTC. Protein sequence: CASSATQTGGGEQFF.

The gene calls are TRBV19 and TRBJ2-7, with 8 bases fitting TRBD2. Germline values: CDR1 LNHDA, CDR2 SQIVND (reference sequence). The CDR3 is made up of 14 amino acids. V was pared by 4 bases and J by 4 bases, with 6 bases of the junction left unmatched. The CDR3 bases are TGTGCCAGTAGTAGCAGAGCGGGAGTATACGAGCAGTACTTC. Its protein is CASSSRAGVYEQYF.

This clone was seen many times. The chain joins TRBV28 to TRBJ2-7; no clear D. The length of the CDR3 is 13 residues. Trimming left V 5 bases short and J 2 bases short, with 10 bases between. Per germline, CDR1 MDHEN and CDR2 SYDVKM. The CDR3 spells CASSPDRPYEQYF. CDR3 sequence (DNA): TGTGCCAGCAGTCCGGACCGACCCTACGAGCAGTACTTC.

The chain combines TRBV5-1 with TRBJ1-3, with a possible D match to TRBD1 (6 bases). The ends were cut back, 7 bases at V and 3 bases at J, with 17 bases in the middle. Germline loops: CDR1 SGHRS, CDR2 YFSETQ. The length of the CDR3 is 15 residues. CDR3 DNA sequence: TGCGCCAGCGCCAGTGACAGGAACCTTGGAAACACCATATATTTT. This translates into CASASDRNLGNTIYF.

This chain links TRBV29-1 with TRBJ2-7; 9 nucleotides agree with TRBD1. J was trimmed by 3 bases and V by 3 bases; bases with no gene match: 3. The germline gives CDR1 SQVTM, CDR2 ANQGSEA. CDR3 length: 13 residues. CDR3 amino acids: CSVDGTGSYEQYF. The CDR3 bases are TGCAGCGTTGATGGGACAGGGAGCTACGAGCAGTACTTC.

V usage is TRBV7-2 and J usage is TRBJ2-7; 8 bases align to TRBD2. The V segment lost 5 bases and the J segment 3 bases; nucleotides outside the gene matches: 15. The V gene's germline CDR1 is SGHTA and CDR2 FQGNSA. This CDR3 contains 17 residues. The CDR3 DNA follows: TGTGCCAGCAGCCCCACCTCCGGGACTAGGCTCGGCTACGAGCAGTACTTC. This encodes CASSPTSGTRLGYEQYF.

V usage is TRBV18 and J usage is TRBJ2-1; TRBD2 might be the D (6 bases). V lost 3 bases and J lost 6, with 15 bases in between. The CDR3 sequence is 15 residues long. The V gene's germline CDR1 is KGHSH and CDR2 LQKENI. CDR3 in amino acids: CASSPGTGTVNEQFF. The CDR3 region has the DNA TGTGCCAGCTCACCTGGGACGGGGACTGTCAATGAGCAGTTCTTC. The variable domain in full, with the rest retrieved from reference TRBV18 and TRBJ2-1, is NAGVMQNPRHLVRRRGQEARLRCSPMKGHSHVYWYRQLPEEGLKFMVYLQKENIIDESGMPKERFSAEFPKEGPSILRIQQVVRGDSAAYFCASSPGTGTVNEQFFGPGTRLTVL.

This clone was seen more than once but under ten times. This sequence joins TRBV7-9 and TRBJ2-3; TRBD2 is a possible D gene (5 bases). The germline V and J ends were trimmed by 4 bases and 7 bases, with 9 bases remaining between them. CDR1 SEHNR and CDR2 FQNEAQ come from the germline V gene (reference sequence). The CDR3 totals 12 residues. This CDR3 reads CASSSLAYTQYF. The CDR3 DNA reads as TGTGCCAGCAGCTCTCTAGCTTATACGCAGTATTTT.

V is TRBV25-1 and J is TRBJ2-2; D might be TRBD2 (5 bases). From germline, CDR1 is MGHDK and CDR2 SYGVNS. This CDR3 has 14 amino acids. V was cut by 4 bases and J by 0 bases, with 6 bases left in between. The CDR3 DNA reads TGTGCCAGCAGTGTCGGGACGAACACCGGGGAGCTGTTTTTT. It encodes CASSVGTNTGELFF.

The chain carries TRBV15 and TRBJ2-2; no definite D call. Per germline, CDR1 LNHNV and CDR2 YYDKDF (reference sequence). The V end was cut by 1 base, the J end by 5 bases, with 11 bases between. This CDR3 has 15 residues. The CDR3: CATSRGELLTGELFF. Here the CDR3 DNA reads TGTGCCACCAGCAGAGGGGAACTCTTGACCGGGGAGCTGTTTTTT.

V is TRBV7-2 and J is TRBJ2-7, with D hard to call. The germline V gene has CDR1 SGHTA and CDR2 FQGNSA. The V end was cut by 4 bases, the J end by 1 base, with 8 bases between. The CDR3 is 13 amino acids. The CDR3 loop reads CASSSRLSYEQYF. The CDR3 nucleotides read TGTGCCAGCAGCTCCCGTTTATCCTACGAGCAGTACTTC.

The chain uses TRBV28 and TRBJ2-3; no reliable D call. V was pared by 2 bases and J by 12 bases, with 15 bases between. Germline CDR1 and CDR2: MDHEN and SYDVKM. The CDR3 is 13 amino acids. The CDR3 sequence: CASSLTLPVGQYF. CDR3 nucleotide sequence: TGTGCCAGCAGTTTAACCCTACCCGTTGGCCAGTATTTT.

This clone was seen only once. The chain couples TRBV30 to TRBJ2-7, with a possible D match to TRBD2 (5 bases). Germline V gives CDR1 GTSNPN, CDR2 SVGIG (reference sequence). The CDR3 is 13 amino acids. V dropped 8 bases and J dropped 2 bases, with 16 bases sitting between them. The CDR3 spells CASKRDGPYEQYF. The CDR3 nucleotides read TGTGCCAGTAAGAGGGATGGGCCCTACGAGCAGTACTTC.

Here the CDR3 DNA reads TGTGCCAGTAGTATCGGGGGACAGGGAGACTATGGCTACACCTTC. This sequence encodes CASSIGGQGDYGYTF. The chain uses TRBV19 and TRBJ1-2; TRBD1 matches 9 bases. Germline values: CDR1 LNHDA, CDR2 SQIVND (reference sequence). Trimming took 3 bases from V and 3 from J; bases not matched to a gene: 5. CDR3 length: 15 residues.

V usage is TRBV4-2 and J usage is TRBJ2-7; D might be TRBD2 (5 bases). V was shortened by 0 bases and J by 9 bases, with 18 bases between the two germline ends. CDR3 length: 15 amino acids. Germline V CDR1 and CDR2: LGHNA, YNFKEQ. The CDR3 nucleotides read TGTGCCAGCAGCCAAGATGTGGACCCGTCCCGGGGGCAGTACTTC. This translates into CASSQDVDPSRGQYF.

The chain recombines TRBV19 with TRBJ1-2, with D unclear. CDR3 size: 18 residues. Trimming stripped 9 bases from V and 7 bases from J, with 33 bases between. Germline V gene sequence: CDR1 LNHDA, CDR2 SQIVND (reference sequence). The chain's CDR3 is CASNQRVQHDARSSGYTF. In DNA, the CDR3 is TGTGCCAGCAACCAAAGGGTACAGCACGACGCCCGTTCGAGTGGCTACACCTTC.